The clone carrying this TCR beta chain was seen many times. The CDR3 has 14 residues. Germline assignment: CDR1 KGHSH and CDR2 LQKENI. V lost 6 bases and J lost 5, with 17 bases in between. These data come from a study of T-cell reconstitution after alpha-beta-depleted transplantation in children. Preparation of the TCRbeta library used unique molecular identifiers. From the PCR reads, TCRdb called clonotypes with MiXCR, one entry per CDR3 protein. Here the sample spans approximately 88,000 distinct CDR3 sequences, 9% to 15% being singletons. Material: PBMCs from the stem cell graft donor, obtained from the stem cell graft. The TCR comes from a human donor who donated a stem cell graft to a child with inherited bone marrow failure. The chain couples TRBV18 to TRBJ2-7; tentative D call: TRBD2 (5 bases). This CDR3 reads CASSPGILENEQYF. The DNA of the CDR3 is TGTGCCAGCTCCCCCGGGATCCTCGAGAACGAGCAGTACTTC. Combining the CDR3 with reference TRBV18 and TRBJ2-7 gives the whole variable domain NAGVMQNPRHLVRRRGQEARLRCSPMKGHSHVYWYRQLPEEGLKFMVYLQKENIIDESGMPKERFSAEFPKEGPSILRIQQVVRGDSAAYFCASSPGILENEQYFGPGTRLTVT.